This T cell receptor (beta chain) was sequenced in a study of cytomegalovirus exposure and HLA in healthy donors. Study summary: Unique TCRs from HLA-typed donors, 70 million to 100 million of them, were held in an early data release. Study-wide points: In a later analysis, an Asian-associated ancestry cluster reportedly showed fewer N-insertions than the roughly 730-donor mean. An analysis was carried out at a later point. It showed that HLA-associated TCR beta chains were more clonally expanded than equally common non-associated chains.

The PCR ran on 60 Vbeta and 13 Jbeta primers. Only in-frame clones appear in the TCRdb table, and some are missing; sequencing was by immunoSEQ multiplex PCR. Of 160,000 or so clones listed, roughly 80% are singletons. With respect to this clone: What it recognizes is unknown.

Each donor was nominally healthy when sampled (though unrecorded immune exposures were likely). Germline assignment: CDR1 MDHEN and CDR2 SYDVKM. The CDR3 is 14 residues long. With V trimmed by 4 bases and J by 5 bases, 7 bases remained unmatched. This TCR was sampled from a man aged 45 to 65 in good health and CMV-seropositive. The specimen sequenced was PBMCs. The chain carries TRBV28 and TRBJ1-1, with 7 bases lining up with TRBD1. The CDR3: CASSSLTGRTEAFF. DNA of the CDR3: TGTGCCAGCAGTTCGCTGACAGGGAGAACTGAAGCTTTCTTT.